What follows is one T cell receptor (beta chain) and its context. What it recognizes is unknown. The sample comes from a study of T-cell reconstitution after alpha-beta-depleted transplantation in children. Whole-study findings and limits: It was surviving recipient T cells and thymic progenitors that gave some patients high TCRbeta diversity at day 60. Alpha-beta T cells about two months after transplant reportedly derived from several hundred expanded graft clones. The main origin of T-cell counts and diversity one year after transplant was newly produced T cells.

Unique molecular identifiers were incorporated during preparation of the TCRbeta library. TCRdb itself ran the PCR reads through MiXCR, one entry per CDR3 protein. The table has about a million distinct CDR3 sequences, about 31% seen once. V lost 5 bases to trimming and J lost 5 bases; unmatched junction nucleotides: 15. This CDR3 region has 15 residues. CDR1 and CDR2 from the germline V gene are DFQATT and SNEGSKA (reference sequence). The chain joins TRBV20-1 to TRBJ2-7; the match to TRBD1 covers 7 bases. The TCR was taken from a boy under three years old who had a stem cell transplant for SCID, so the T cells may come from the graft donor. Here the sequenced sample was PBMCs, mostly from graft donor cells, taken 360 days after TCRalphabeta/CD19-depleted stem cell transplant. In nucleotides, the CDR3 is TGCAGTGCTCACCCCACACAGGGGCTGCGACACGAGCAGTACTTC. Translating it yields CSAHPTQGLRHEQYF.